This TCR beta chain is drawn from a study of T cells in tuberculosis (dated by TCRdb to 2017 to 2018). Regarding the study in general: To characterize T cells specific for the mycobacterial lipid antigen glucose monomycolate (GMM), the study used CD1B tetramers together with high-throughput TCR immunosequencing. In a South African clinical cohort, IGRA-negative adolescents, IGRA-positive adolescents with latent tuberculosis and adults with active tuberculosis were compared, with more than 8 people in each group. Active tuberculosis patient PBMC were archived before or within 7 days of starting standard anti-tuberculosis treatment. On the study overall, not on this receptor specifically: Clinical samples were chosen by availability of cryopreserved specimens, and active tuberculosis cases were adults while controls were adolescents. Shorter CDR3-alpha lengths in active tuberculosis patients partly drove the smaller NN-distances, and the TCR-beta difference was not statistically significant. Using GEM motif frequencies, a classifier achieved 70% accuracy, whereas a classifier built on the diverse GMM-specific repertoire got to around 86% accuracy (AUROC around 0.9). Compared with IGRA-negative controls, TCR-alpha repertoires from active tuberculosis had smaller mean NN-distances to GMM-specific TCRs, which suggests clonal expansion of these TCRs.

The intended sense of this specimen's time point label: new active TB diagnosis, blood taken before or within 7 days of starting treatment. The patients with active tuberculosis were newly diagnosed, HIV-seronegative South African adults aged 18 years or older. Confirmation of active tuberculosis was based on positive sputum smear microscopy and/or a positive M. tuberculosis culture. Immunosequencing was performed on unsorted cryopreserved PBMC and covered approximately 110,000 T cells per clinical donor on average. TCR libraries were generated with the immunoSEQ multiplex PCR assay, using TCR-beta and/or TCR-alpha/delta assays for each sample. The Illumina high-throughput platform was used to sequence the amplified TCR libraries. Processing in the source paper ran as follows. Clustering and dimensionality reduction relied on pairwise TCRdist distances among GMM-specific receptors from T cells that were either sorted ex vivo or expanded in vitro. Each clinical repertoire was assigned a mean NN-distance score, defined as the average TCRdist to the nearest 10% of tetramer-positive reference sequences. To compute GEM TCR motif frequency, the fraction of unique TCRs matching known GEM sequences by V/J usage and CDR3 length was calculated. Active tuberculosis was classified by linear discriminant analysis with leave-one-out cross-validation, implemented in scikit-learn. Here the immuneACCESS table is served through TCRdb, limited to in-frame sequences with V and J called. Missing clones are a known gap in these copies; in checked studies unresolved V genes cover under half, and the rest lacks a known reason. Clone size and V and J calls were adopted from that table, with D and trimming inferred from the DNA. The sample table lists 30,000 to 35,000 clones, roughly 93% of them with a count of one. The ten largest make up more than 9.5% of the sample.

The germline V gene specifies SGHDT as CDR1 and YYEEEE as CDR2. From its cysteine to its phenylalanine, the CDR3 spans 17 amino acids. Of all the DNA, just the CDR3 is kept, 51 bases in frame from base 1. Trimming leaves V shorter by 3 bases and J shorter by 4 bases, with the junction holding 14 bases beyond the gene matches. On this clone itself: Its binding antigen is unknown. The sample holds no much larger clone one base away, and base qualities are not on file.

Source: PBMCs, taken at tuberculosis diagnosis. The rearrangement joined TRBV5-6 to TRBJ1-1; TRBD1 aligns with 8 central bases. This TCR was recovered from an adult with tuberculosis. In nucleotides, the sequence is TGTGCCAGCAGCTCCTACTCGCCGGACAGGGTCGGCACTGAAGCTTTCTTT. This is translated as CASSSYSPDRVGTEAFF.